Shown below are 18 T cell receptor beta chains from a single sample sequenced in a study of vaccination and CD4 T cells after COVID-19. Sequenced with the Oncomine TCR Beta short-read assay was DNA taken from cultured CD4+ T cells. Using its own MiXCR run on the PCR reads, TCRdb lists one record per CDR3 protein. The top ten clones hold roughly 9.7% of a sample with 15,000 to 20,000 distinct CDR3 sequences, approximately 50% of them seen once. These receptors are not linked to any known antigen. The treatment: roughly nine-day PBMC culture with coronavirus spike peptide pools or control peptides (ViraFEST assay). The sequencing here drew on CD4+ T cells from blood, cultured in vitro, taken after SARS-CoV-2 vaccination. All receptors derive from a human donor who had recovered from COVID-19.

The chain is built from TRBV20-1 and TRBJ1-3; D remains ambiguous. V gave up 3 bases and J gave up 0 bases, with 3 bases separating them. CDR1 DFQATT and CDR2 SNEGSKA come from the germline V gene (reference sequence). The CDR3 spans 12 residues. The CDR3 DNA reads as TGCAGTGCTAGCCCCTCTGGAAACACCATATATTTT. Translated, it gives CSASPSGNTIYF.

The rearrangement uses TRBV11-1 and TRBJ2-7; D not resolved. V was trimmed by 7 bases and J by 5 bases, leaving 15 bases between them. Germline V lookup: CDR1 SGHAT, CDR2 FQDESV (reference sequence). The CDR3 runs to 13 residues. The DNA for the CDR3 is TGTGCCAGCACCTCGGGCGCAGTCGACGAGCAGTACTTC. It specifies CASTSGAVDEQYF.

This chain joins TRBV6-2 or TRBV6-3 and TRBJ2-7; D is unresolved. The V end was cut by 6 bases, the J end by 3 bases, with 24 bases between. The germline V gene encodes CDR1 MNHEY and CDR2 SVGEGT. The CDR3 covers 17 residues. In DNA form, the CDR3 reads TGTGCCAGCAGCCTATGGCCCGTCGGTAGCAAATACTACGAGCAGTACTTC. It translates to CASSLWPVGSKYYEQYF.

This sequence joins TRBV20-1 and TRBJ2-3; 8 bases are shared with TRBD1. Germline V lookup: CDR1 DFQATT, CDR2 SNEGSKA (reference sequence). Germline trimming cut 3 bases from V and 4 bases from J; bases unmatched to any gene: 15. The CDR3 contains 17 residues. CDR3 coding DNA: TGCAGTGCTAGCCCACCCCCCCAGGGGGCTAACCCAGATACGCAGTATTTT. It encodes CSASPPPQGANPDTQYF.

Here the CDR3 reads CASGQGLTNEKLFF. Written as DNA, the CDR3 is TGTGCCAGCGGACAGGGTTTAACTAATGAAAAACTGTTTTTT. The chain recombines TRBV21-1 with TRBJ1-4; the DNA was not used to check the table's D call, TRBD1. TRBV21-1 is labeled a pseudogene. This CDR3 is 14 amino acids long.

This clonotype has a handful of counts. The chain employs TRBV6-2 or TRBV6-3 and TRBJ1-2; D unclear. The germline V gene has CDR1 MNHEY and CDR2 SVGEGT. V lost 5 bases, J lost 0 bases, and 7 bases lay in between. This CDR3 has 13 amino acids. The CDR3 loop is CASSRLSNYGYTF. The CDR3 DNA sequence: TGTGCCAGCAGTCGACTGTCTAACTATGGCTACACCTTC.

This chain uses TRBV7-8 with TRBJ1-6; 8 positions agree with TRBD1. Unmatched junction bases numbered 6, after V lost 5 bases and J lost 0 bases. Germline V CDR1 and CDR2: SGHVS, FQNEAQ. The CDR3 totals 17 residues. CDR3 sequence reads: CASSPGQGSSYNSPLHF. The CDR3 DNA reads TGTGCCAGCAGCCCTGGACAGGGTAGCTCCTATAATTCACCCCTCCACTTT. Together with reference TRBV7-8 and TRBJ1-6, the CDR3 gives the full variable domain: GAGVSQSPRYKVAKRGQDVALRCDPISGHVSLFWYQQALGQGPEFLTYFQNEAQLDKSGLPSDRFFAERPEGSVSTLKIQRTQQEDSAVYLCASSPGQGSSYNSPLHFGNGTRLTVT.

The CDR3: CASSLDRGPRSPLHF. CDR3 sequence (DNA): TGTGCCAGCAGCTTAGACAGGGGGCCGAGGTCACCCCTCCACTTT. The V call is TRBV7-2, the J call TRBJ1-6; 9 bases agree with TRBD1. V lost 1 base and J lost 10; bases outside the gene matches: 5. The CDR3 has 15 amino acids. Germline loops: CDR1 SGHTA, CDR2 FQGNSA.

This clonotype was found a few times. V is TRBV30 and J is TRBJ1-1, with unresolved D. This CDR3 contains 12 residues. The germline gives CDR1 GTSNPN, CDR2 SVGIG (reference sequence). Trimming removed 0 bases from V and 6 bases from J, with 8 bases in between. The CDR3 sequence is CAWSVGSAEAFF. The CDR3 DNA is TGTGCCTGGAGTGTGGGTAGCGCTGAAGCTTTCTTT.

This chain uses TRBV5-1 with TRBJ1-2; TRBD1 agrees at 11 bases. The CDR3 contains 16 residues. The germline gives CDR1 SGHRS, CDR2 YFSETQ. V lost 4 bases to trimming and J lost 4 bases; unmatched junction nucleotides: 9. The CDR3 loop reads CASSVGTGGDSYGYTF. DNA of the CDR3: TGCGCCAGCAGCGTGGGGACAGGGGGTGACAGCTATGGCTACACCTTC. Combining the CDR3 with reference TRBV5-1 and TRBJ1-2 gives the whole variable domain KAGVTQTPRYLIKTRGQQVTLSCSPISGHRSVSWYQQTPGQGLQFLFEYFSETQRNKGNFPGRFSGRQFSNSRSEMNVSTLELGDSALYLCASSVGTGGDSYGYTFGSGTRLTVV.

The chain recombines TRBV20-1 with TRBJ1-1, with unresolved D. This CDR3 comprises 15 residues. V lost 3 bases, J lost 1 base, and 15 bases lay in between. The germline V gene encodes CDR1 DFQATT and CDR2 SNEGSKA (reference sequence). CDR3 bases: TGCAGTGCTAGGAGGCCCGCCGAGGGGAACACTGAAGCTTTCTTT. Translated: CSARRPAEGNTEAFF.

This clonotype came up a few times. The chain's CDR3 is CATRSGVSGPGELFF. The CDR3 DNA reads TGTGCCACCAGAAGCGGGGTGTCGGGCCCCGGGGAGCTGTTTTTT. The gene calls are TRBV24-1 and TRBJ2-2, with TRBD2 matching 7 bases. CDR1 and CDR2 (germline): KGHDR, SFDVKD. CDR3 length: 15 residues. The V gene end was trimmed by 7 bases and the J gene end by 6 bases; junction bases not matched to a gene: 10.

The chain couples TRBV12-3 or TRBV12-4 to TRBJ1-5; D not resolved. Trimming stripped 0 bases from V and 13 bases from J, with 16 bases between. The CDR3 contains 14 residues. The CDR3 loop is CASSLAGGAVRQHF. CDR3 nucleotide sequence: TGTGCCAGCAGTTTAGCGGGCGGCGCAGTCCGTCAGCATTTT.

V usage is TRBV7-2 and J usage is TRBJ1-3; D not resolved. V was pared by 2 bases and J by 2 bases, with 10 bases between. The length of the CDR3 is 15 residues. CDR1 is SGHTA and CDR2 is FQGNSA in the germline V gene. CDR3 coding DNA: TGTGCCAGCAGCTTATCGCTCCGGGCTGGAAACACCATATATTTT. This encodes CASSLSLRAGNTIYF. Full variable domain (missing parts from reference TRBV7-2 and TRBJ1-3): GAGVSQSPSNKVTEKGKDVELRCDPISGHTALYWYRQSLGQGLEFLIYFQGNSAPDKSGLPSDRFSAERTGGSVSTLTIQRTQQEDSAVYLCASSLSLRAGNTIYFGEGSWLTVV.

The chain has TRBV29-1 and TRBJ1-3; a weak D match, TRBD1 (5 bases). Between the trimmed V and J ends, which lost 6 bases and 0 bases, there was a span of 9 bases. Germline V gene sequence: CDR1 SQVTM, CDR2 ANQGSEA. The CDR3 extends over 13 amino acids. CDR3 region: CSVGTSSGNTIYF. CDR3 in DNA: TGCAGCGTGGGGACGAGCTCTGGAAACACCATATATTTT.

The chain has TRBV7-9 and TRBJ1-1, with 9 bases matching TRBD1. V dropped 2 bases and J dropped 6; count of bases not matched to a gene: 10. This CDR3 spans 16 amino acids. CDR1 and CDR2 (germline): SEHNR, FQNEAQ (reference sequence). This chain's CDR3 is CASSLRAGQGNAEAFF. The DNA for the CDR3 is TGTGCCAGCAGCTTAAGGGCCGGACAGGGGAATGCTGAAGCTTTCTTT.

The V and J genes are TRBV19 and TRBJ1-1; no definite D call. The CDR3 contains 14 residues. V lost 6 bases and J lost 1, with 12 bases in between. Germline V gene lookup returns CDR1 LNHDA and CDR2 SQIVND (reference sequence). The CDR3 region is CASRTHDTNTEAFF. The CDR3 bases are TGTGCCAGTAGGACCCATGACACGAACACTGAAGCTTTCTTT.

This clonotype came up a few times. The gene calls are TRBV7-2 and TRBJ2-7; the D is unclear. Trimming removed 1 base from V and 2 bases from J, with 6 bases in between. The CDR3 sequence is 13 residues long. Per germline, CDR1 SGHTA and CDR2 FQGNSA. Written as DNA, the CDR3 is TGTGCCAGCAGCTTAGTCAGAGCCTACGAGCAGTACTTC. This sequence encodes CASSLVRAYEQYF.